Below are 2 T cell receptor beta chains sequenced from a single sample in a study of CD8 T cells in ankylosing spondylitis. Using its own MiXCR run on the 5' RACE reads, TCRdb lists one record per CDR3 protein. The table shows about 240,000 distinct CDR3 sequences, with about 11% occurring only once. Material for sequencing was blood, either unsorted or a sorted T cell fraction (not recorded which). These receptors came from a male donor with ankylosing spondylitis or in good health (not recorded which).

This clonotype was recorded at least ten times. The genes are TRBV27 and TRBJ2-1, with 8 bases matching TRBD2. Losses at the gene ends were 3 bases for V and 7 bases for J; bases not matched to a gene: 8. This CDR3 is 15 amino acids long. CDR1 is MNHEY and CDR2 is SMNVEV in the germline V gene (reference sequence). This chain's CDR3 is CASSFRGGTGNEQFF. The CDR3 DNA reads TGTGCCAGCAGTTTCCGGGGGGGGACCGGTAATGAGCAGTTCTTC.

This clonotype was counted only a few times. V is TRBV27 and J is TRBJ2-1; no clear D gene. The germline V gene encodes CDR1 MNHEY and CDR2 SMNVEV (reference sequence). The CDR3 loop spans 13 amino acids. V lost 5 bases and J 0 bases, leaving 5 bases between the germline ends. The CDR3 is CASSKGSYNEQFF. Here the CDR3 DNA reads TGTGCCAGCAGTAAGGGCTCCTACAATGAGCAGTTCTTC.